This passage covers 21 T cell receptor beta chains from one sample sequenced in a study of blood T cell repertoires in COVID-19. The data were produced by immunoSEQ multiplex PCR, yet TCRdb's version contains in-frame clones alone and is incomplete. The sample lists about 180,000 clones; 86% were seen once. Sequenced sample: peripheral blood. The receptor set was obtained from a young woman with active or convalescent COVID-19.

This clone was picked up one time. The chain couples TRBV11-1 to TRBJ2-1; a possible D gene is TRBD2 (6 bases). The germline gives CDR1 SGHAT, CDR2 FQDESV (reference sequence). This CDR3 has 14 residues. V was pared by 6 bases and J by 7 bases, with 16 bases between. CDR3 in DNA: TGTGCCAGCAGGTACGGGACTTTCGTGAATGAGCAGTTCTTC. Translated: CASRYGTFVNEQFF.

The chain combines TRBV2 with TRBJ1-3; D remains unclear. Germline loops: CDR1 SNHLY, CDR2 FYNNEI. Trimming cost V 2 bases and J 0 bases, with 11 bases left between them. This CDR3 region has 16 residues. CDR3 amino acids: CASSEFLGSSGNTIYF. The CDR3 nucleotides are TGTGCCAGCAGTGAATTCCTCGGGAGCTCTGGAAACACCATATATTTT.

V usage is TRBV7-9 and J usage is TRBJ2-3; 7 bases are a match to TRBD2. Unmatched junction bases numbered 9, after V lost 1 base and J lost 11 bases. The CDR3 is 14 residues long. Germline V gene sequence: CDR1 SEHNR, CDR2 FQNEAQ (reference sequence). Here the CDR3 reads CASSLVELALKQYF. The DNA of the CDR3 is TGTGCCAGCAGCTTAGTAGAACTAGCGCTAAAGCAGTATTTT.

This clone was picked up one time. The chain recombines TRBV30 with TRBJ1-1; no definite D call. The CDR3 spans 14 residues. Germline V lookup: CDR1 GTSNPN, CDR2 SVGIG (reference sequence). The V end was cut by 3 bases, the J end by 6 bases, with 17 bases between. CDR3 bases: TGTGCCTGGAGCCAAACACGGGAGAGGCCTGAAGCTTTCTTT. Residues: CAWSQTRERPEAFF.

This chain joins TRBV11-2 and TRBJ1-3, with D possibly matching TRBD1 (6 bases). Looked up from germline, CDR1 is SGHAT and CDR2 is FQNNGV. CDR3 length: 15 amino acids. Trimming pared 4 bases from V and 0 bases from J, leaving 10 bases between. DNA of the CDR3: TGTGCCAGCAGCTACCTACAGGGCTCTGGAAACACCATATATTTT. Protein product: CASSYLQGSGNTIYF.

This sequence joins TRBV7-9 and TRBJ2-7, with 8 bases aligning to TRBD1. CDR3 size: 15 residues. The V segment lost 4 bases and the J segment 3 bases; nucleotides outside the gene matches: 8. Germline loops: CDR1 SEHNR, CDR2 FQNEAQ (reference sequence). For the CDR3, the DNA is TGTGCCAGCAGCTCTCACCAGGGGGCGAACTACGAGCAGTACTTC. This sequence encodes CASSSHQGANYEQYF.

The rearrangement uses TRBV13 and TRBJ1-6; D is ambiguous. Germline lookup yields CDR1 PRHDT and CDR2 FYEKMQ (reference sequence). The length of the CDR3 is 12 residues. Trimming removed 5 bases at V and 9 bases at J, with 8 bases between. CDR3 DNA sequence: TGTGCCAGCAGCCGGCGGGGTTCACCCCTCCACTTT. This encodes CASSRRGSPLHF.

With regard to this clone: The same CDR3 also results from other DNA sequences found in this sample. The chain uses TRBV5-4 and TRBJ1-2; 7 bases agree with TRBD1. The germline CDR1 and CDR2 sequences are SGHNT and YYREEE (reference sequence). The CDR3 is 13 amino acids. Trimming cost V 0 bases and J 5 bases; bases outside gene matches: 1. CDR3 sequence (DNA): TGTGCCAGCAGCTTGGACAGGGGATATGGCTACACCTTC. Translated, it gives CASSLDRGYGYTF.

The rearrangement uses TRBV6-5 and TRBJ2-1, with 8 positions matching TRBD1. The CDR3 sequence is 12 residues long. V lost 8 bases, J lost 6 bases, and 3 bases stayed unmatched. From germline, CDR1 is MNHEY and CDR2 SVGAGI. Here the CDR3 reads CASWDRSNEQFF. Written as DNA, the CDR3 is TGTGCCAGCTGGGACAGGTCCAATGAGCAGTTCTTC.

This sequence joins TRBV30 and TRBJ1-6; TRBD1 might be the D (5 bases). The V end was cut by 4 bases, the J end by 10 bases, with 14 bases between. Germline-derived CDR1 and CDR2 are GTSNPN and SVGIG (reference sequence). The CDR3 has 13 residues. CDR3 sequence: CAWTRVGASPLHF. CDR3 DNA: TGTGCCTGGACCCGGGTTGGGGCGTCACCCCTCCACTTT.

The chain has TRBV7-6 and TRBJ1-5, with 7 bases identical to TRBD1. Germline V lookup: CDR1 SGHVS, CDR2 FNYEAQ. The CDR3 sequence is 14 residues long. Trimming at V came to 3 bases and at J to 3 bases, leaving 2 bases not matched to a gene. The CDR3 region has the DNA TGTGCCAGCAGCTTGGGACAGCTCAATCAGCCCCAGCATTTT. Protein: CASSLGQLNQPQHF.

V is TRBV5-1 and J is TRBJ2-2, with TRBD1 as a possible D gene (5 bases). This CDR3 comprises 16 residues. Trimming cost V 1 base and J 1 base, with 11 bases left between them. Germline CDR1 SGHRS, CDR2 YFSETQ. The CDR3 DNA sequence: TGCGCCAGCAGCTTGAGGTCCCAGGGGAACACCGGGGAGCTGTTTTTT. Translated, it gives CASSLRSQGNTGELFF.

The chain joins TRBV6-5 to TRBJ2-5; D uncertain. From germline, CDR1 is MNHEY and CDR2 SVGAGI. There are 12 residues in the CDR3. The ends were cut back, 6 bases at V and 6 bases at J, with 11 bases in the middle. CDR3 sequence: CASRARLQTQYF. CDR3 DNA sequence: TGTGCCAGCAGAGCTAGGCTCCAGACCCAGTACTTC.

V is TRBV5-1 and J is TRBJ2-2; TRBD1 matches 8 bases. J lost 0 bases, V lost 3 bases, and 10 bases had no gene match. Looked up from germline, CDR1 is SGHRS and CDR2 is YFSETQ. The CDR3 consists of 18 residues. The CDR3 region is CASSSLPMTGANTGELFF. CDR3 DNA sequence: TGCGCCAGCAGCTCTTTACCGATGACAGGGGCGAACACCGGGGAGCTGTTTTTT.

The chain employs TRBV19 and TRBJ2-1; TRBD2 agrees at 7 bases. The junction had 4 bases not matched to a gene; V was cut back by 3 bases and J by 5 bases. Germline CDR1 LNHDA, CDR2 SQIVND (reference sequence). This CDR3 is 14 amino acids long. CDR3 residues: CASSIGGGDNEQFF. The CDR3 nucleotides read TGTGCCAGTAGTATCGGGGGAGGGGACAATGAGCAGTTCTTC. Complete variable domain (other parts from reference TRBV19 and TRBJ2-1): DGGITQSPKYLFRKEGQNVTLSCEQNLNHDAMYWYRQDPGQGLRLIYYSQIVNDFQKGDIAEGYSVSREKKESFPLTVTSAQKNPTAFYLCASSIGGGDNEQFFGPGTRLTVL.

This clone appeared a few times. The chain has TRBV11-2 and TRBJ2-3; no clear D. This CDR3 comprises 14 residues. The germline V and J ends were trimmed by 8 bases and 2 bases, with 14 bases remaining between them. Germline loops: CDR1 SGHAT, CDR2 FQNNGV. The CDR3 loop is CASRPAYYTDTQYF. CDR3 DNA: TGTGCCAGCCGACCGGCCTACTACACAGATACGCAGTATTTT.

The chain is built from TRBV30 and TRBJ2-1, with a tentative D call TRBD2 (6 bases). Germline CDR1 reads GTSNPN; CDR2 reads SVGIG (reference sequence). V was pared by 0 bases and J by 6 bases, with 12 bases between. CDR3 size: 14 residues. For the CDR3, the DNA is TGTGCCTGGAGTGTTGGGACTCCTGGCAATGAGCAGTTCTTC. Translation gives CAWSVGTPGNEQFF.

The chain employs TRBV7-2 and TRBJ2-1; TRBD1 might be the D (7 bases). The CDR3 consists of 16 residues. Deletions cut 5 bases from V and 0 bases from J, with 14 bases between. Per germline, CDR1 SGHTA and CDR2 FQGNSA. This chain's CDR3 is CASSGGTASSYNEQFF. CDR3 nucleotides: TGTGCCAGCAGCGGAGGGACAGCGAGCTCCTACAATGAGCAGTTCTTC.

CDR3 bases: TGCGCCAGCAGCAGGGACTACCTTTACAATGAGCAGTTCTTC. Amino acid sequence: CASSRDYLYNEQFF. V and J are TRBV5-1 and TRBJ2-1; TRBD2 agrees at 7 bases. V lost 4 bases, J lost 4 bases, and 5 bases stayed unmatched. The germline V gene has CDR1 SGHRS and CDR2 YFSETQ. The CDR3 is 14 residues long. The full variable domain, completed using reference TRBV5-1 and TRBJ2-1, is KAGVTQTPRYLIKTRGQQVTLSCSPISGHRSVSWYQQTPGQGLQFLFEYFSETQRNKGNFPGRFSGRQFSNSRSEMNVSTLELGDSALYLCASSRDYLYNEQFFGPGTRLTVL.

The chain joins TRBV9 to TRBJ1-2, with D possibly TRBD1 on 5 matching bases. The CDR3 sequence is 13 residues long. In germline, CDR1 is SGDLS, CDR2 YYNGEE. The V gene lost 0 bases and the J gene lost 4 bases, with 7 bases spanning the gap. The DNA for the CDR3 is TGTGCCAGCAGCGTAGCAGGGCCCTATGGCTACACCTTC. It yields the protein CASSVAGPYGYTF.

The V call is TRBV10-2, the J call TRBJ2-1, with TRBD2 matching over 12 bases. The CDR3 is 17 amino acids. Germline CDR1 and CDR2: WSHSY and SAAADI. V lost 2 bases, J lost 5 bases, and 7 bases stayed unmatched. CDR3 amino acids: CASSEASGRAGDNEQFF. CDR3 sequence (DNA): TGCGCCAGCAGTGAGGCTAGCGGGAGGGCCGGGGACAATGAGCAGTTCTTC.